These 26 T cell receptor beta chains were sequenced from one sample in a study of T cells in Graves' hyperthyroidism and ophthalmopathy. Using RNA transcripts as the source, TCR beta CDR3 regions were amplified. TCR CDR3 underwent first-round RT-PCR with the HTBI primer set. One entry per CDR3 protein, called by TCRdb with MiXCR from the multiplex PCR reads. The sample yields 550,000 to 650,000 distinct CDR3 sequences, less than 15% seen once. The sample taken for sequencing was blood. Receptors were obtained from a woman aged 40 to 49 with Graves' hyperthyroidism.

This clonotype turned up a few times. The chain joins TRBV12-3 or TRBV12-4 to TRBJ2-1; D is undetermined. With 3 bases removed from V and 7 bases from J, the gap between germline ends came to 7 bases. The CDR3 sequence is 12 residues long. The CDR3 protein is CASSFIVNEQFF. The CDR3 nucleotides read TGTGCCAGCAGTTTTATAGTGAATGAGCAGTTCTTC.

This clonotype was seen a few times. The gene calls are TRBV7-2 and TRBJ2-7, with 13 bases aligning to TRBD2. Germline CDR1 is SGHTA and CDR2 is FQGNSA. CDR3 length equals 15 residues. J was trimmed by 5 bases and V by 5 bases; bases with no gene match: 6. The CDR3 bases are TGTGCCAGCAGCCCACTAGCGGGAGGGCCGAACGAGCAGTACTTC. It translates to CASSPLAGGPNEQYF. The entire variable domain, with the rest obtained from reference TRBV7-2 and TRBJ2-7, is as follows: GAGVSQSPSNKVTEKGKDVELRCDPISGHTALYWYRQSLGQGLEFLIYFQGNSAPDKSGLPSDRFSAERTGGSVSTLTIQRTQQEDSAVYLCASSPLAGGPNEQYFGPGTRLTVT.

The genes are TRBV14 and TRBJ1-1; D is undetermined. The CDR3 runs to 14 residues. Germline values: CDR1 SGHDN, CDR2 FVKESK. V was shortened by 2 bases and J by 3 bases, with 10 bases between the two germline ends. CDR3 amino acids: CASSQLGPDTEAFF. The CDR3 nucleotides read TGTGCCAGCAGCCAACTCGGCCCCGACACTGAAGCTTTCTTT.

The genes are TRBV27 and TRBJ2-2, with TRBD1 matching 8 bases. This CDR3 has 16 amino acids. With 4 bases clipped from V and 5 bases from J, the junction kept 9 bases outside the gene matches. Germline values: CDR1 MNHEY, CDR2 SMNVEV (reference sequence). The CDR3 DNA reads TGTGCCAGCAGTTCACTTCCCCGGGACAGGACCGGGGAGCTGTTTTTT. It translates to CASSSLPRDRTGELFF.

This clonotype was seen ten or more times. The rearrangement links TRBV2 to TRBJ1-2; 11 nucleotides agree with TRBD1. V gave up 6 bases and J gave up 5 bases; unmatched junction bases: 5. The germline CDR1 and CDR2 sequences are SNHLY and FYNNEI. The CDR3 has 14 amino acids. The chain's CDR3 is CASSAGTGGYGYTF. The CDR3 nucleotides are TGTGCCAGCAGCGCCGGGACAGGGGGATATGGCTACACCTTC.

This clonotype showed up just a few times. The chain links TRBV6-6 to TRBJ1-6, with TRBD1 identical over 7 bases. The CDR3 loop spans 15 amino acids. CDR1 is MNHNY, CDR2 SVGAGI, per germline (reference sequence). The V segment lost 1 base and the J segment 9 bases; nucleotides outside the gene matches: 6. CDR3 coding DNA: TGTGCCAGCAGTTACTGGGGACAGCAGGGTTCACCCCTCCACTTT. As protein: CASSYWGQQGSPLHF.

V and J are TRBV6-5 and TRBJ1-1; 10 bases agree with TRBD1. In germline, CDR1 is MNHEY, CDR2 SVGAGI. The CDR3 spans 20 residues. V gave up 0 bases and J gave up 4 bases; unmatched junction bases: 17. CDR3 nucleotide sequence: TGTGCCAGCAGTTACTCGGTTTTACCCACTGCCCGGACAGGGGGCACTGAAGCTTTCTTT. This sequence encodes CASSYSVLPTARTGGTEAFF.

This clonotype was found a few times. V usage is TRBV5-1 and J usage is TRBJ2-2, with D unclear. V lost 3 bases and J lost 5, with 17 bases in between. The CDR3 is made up of 16 amino acids. Germline CDR1 and CDR2: SGHRS and YFSETQ. The DNA for the CDR3 is TGCGCCAGCAGCTGGGGAACCGGCATGGGTACCGGGGAGCTGTTTTTT. Encoded protein: CASSWGTGMGTGELFF.

The chain links TRBV5-1 to TRBJ1-1, with a tentative D call TRBD1 (5 bases). The CDR3 loop spans 11 amino acids. Trimming stripped 0 bases from V and 8 bases from J, with 5 bases between. CDR1 is SGHRS and CDR2 is YFSETQ in the germline V gene. Here the CDR3 reads CASSLGQEAFF. The CDR3 DNA follows: TGCGCCAGCAGCTTGGGACAGGAAGCTTTCTTT.

Ten or more counts support this clonotype. V gene TRBV2 combines with J gene TRBJ2-1; 9 positions agree with TRBD2. This CDR3 region has 18 residues. Trimming cost V 2 bases and J 8 bases; bases outside gene matches: 16. CDR1 and CDR2 (germline): SNHLY, FYNNEI. The CDR3 bases are TGTGCCAGCAGTGAAACCTCTCTAGCGGGACTACCTGGGGATGAGCAGTTCTTC. It is translated as CASSETSLAGLPGDEQFF.

This clonotype was counted at least ten times. This chain links TRBV6-1 with TRBJ1-1, with 7 bases aligning to TRBD1. The CDR3 has 13 amino acids. The germline V gene has CDR1 MNHNS and CDR2 SASEGT. The junction had 3 bases not matched to a gene; V was cut back by 8 bases and J by 0 bases. CDR3 protein: CASWDSMNTEAFF. The CDR3 DNA reads as TGTGCCAGCTGGGACAGCATGAACACTGAAGCTTTCTTT.

This chain uses TRBV19 with TRBJ1-5; D perhaps matches TRBD1 (5 bases). This CDR3 spans 14 amino acids. V shed 1 base and J shed 1 base, with 5 bases lying between them. The germline V gene has CDR1 LNHDA and CDR2 SQIVND (reference sequence). CDR3 residues: CASSIGDSNQPQHF. CDR3 DNA sequence: TGTGCCAGTAGTATAGGGGACAGCAATCAGCCCCAGCATTTT.

The sample holds many counts of this clonotype. The chain is built from TRBV11-2 and TRBJ1-1; no firm D call. Per the germline V gene, CDR1 is SGHAT and CDR2 is FQNNGV. The CDR3 length is 14 residues. The V end lost 5 bases, the J end lost 10 bases, and 20 bases lay between the germline ends. Here the CDR3 reads CASSTPREQVGAFF. In nucleotides, the CDR3 is TGTGCCAGCAGCACCCCCCGTGAGCAAGTTGGAGCTTTCTTT.

This clonotype was counted many times. V is TRBV30 and J is TRBJ2-6; D is perhaps TRBD1 or TRBD2 (5 bases each). CDR3 size: 15 residues. Germline V lookup: CDR1 GTSNPN, CDR2 SVGIG (reference sequence). Trimming took off 3 bases at V and 2 bases at J, with 11 bases between the two ends. The CDR3 sequence is CAWRRDAAGANVLTF. CDR3 sequence (DNA): TGTGCCTGGAGAAGGGACGCCGCTGGGGCCAACGTCCTGACTTTC.

The chain is built from TRBV20-1 and TRBJ2-3, with 11 bases fitting TRBD2. In germline, CDR1 is DFQATT, CDR2 SNEGSKA (reference sequence). There are 15 residues in the CDR3. Trimming at V came to 3 bases and at J to 3 bases, leaving 5 bases not matched to a gene. CDR3 residues: CSARTSGIPTDTQYF. CDR3 nucleotide sequence: TGCAGTGCTAGGACTAGCGGGATCCCGACAGATACGCAGTATTTT.

V usage is TRBV29-1 and J usage is TRBJ2-2; the D is unclear. V lost 5 bases to trimming and J lost 2 bases, with 6 bases between them. The V gene's germline CDR1 is SQVTM and CDR2 ANQGSEA. The CDR3 loop spans 12 amino acids. CDR3 region: CSVSENTGELFF. As DNA, the CDR3 is TGCAGCGTTTCCGAAAACACCGGGGAGCTGTTTTTT.

J is TRBJ2-1 and V is TRBV9, with 10 bases matching TRBD2. V was clipped by 3 bases and J by 7 bases; unmatched bases: 7. Germline CDR1 is SGDLS and CDR2 is YYNGEE. The CDR3 runs to 15 residues. This CDR3 reads CASSGIAGGWNEQFF. CDR3 bases: TGTGCCAGCAGCGGGATAGCGGGAGGATGGAATGAGCAGTTCTTC.

Many counts were recorded for this clonotype. The genes are TRBV27 and TRBJ2-7; maybe TRBD1 (6 bases). The CDR3 sequence is 14 residues long. Germline V gives CDR1 MNHEY, CDR2 SMNVEV (reference sequence). V lost 2 bases and J 3 bases, leaving 11 bases between the germline ends. Written as DNA, the CDR3 is TGTGCCAGCAGTTTACGGCAGGGGTACTACGAGCAGTACTTC. It codes for CASSLRQGYYEQYF.

The sample holds many counts of this clonotype. V and J are TRBV7-8 and TRBJ1-1; 9 bases are shared with TRBD1. The CDR3 has 14 amino acids. Germline lookup yields CDR1 SGHVS and CDR2 FQNEAQ. After removal of 5 bases from V and 4 bases from J, the junction contained 5 bases not matched to a gene. The CDR3 DNA is TGTGCCAGCAGCCTGACAGGGGGTCCCACTGAAGCTTTCTTT. This translates into CASSLTGGPTEAFF.

This clonotype was seen at least ten times. The genes are TRBV6-5 and TRBJ2-1; TRBD1 matches at 7 bases. V lost 2 bases and J lost 4; bases outside the gene matches: 2. The CDR3 extends over 14 amino acids. Germline assignment: CDR1 MNHEY and CDR2 SVGAGI. Here the CDR3 DNA reads TGTGCCAGCAGTTACCTGGGACAGTACAATGAGCAGTTCTTC. Translating gives CASSYLGQYNEQFF.

This clonotype was counted at least ten times. The chain recombines TRBV7-3 with TRBJ2-2; D gene uncertain. Germline V gene lookup returns CDR1 SGHTA and CDR2 FQGTGA. The V gene lost 5 bases and the J gene lost 2 bases, with 9 bases spanning the gap. The CDR3 spans 14 residues. Here the CDR3 reads CASSQQINTGELFF. The CDR3 coding sequence is TGTGCCAGCAGCCAACAGATTAACACCGGGGAGCTGTTTTTT.

This clonotype was seen many times. V gene TRBV30 combines with J gene TRBJ2-1; 7 bases align to TRBD2. The CDR3 has 13 amino acids. Germline CDR1 and CDR2: GTSNPN and SVGIG (reference sequence). Trimming took 3 bases from V and 7 from J; bases not matched to a gene: 6. CDR3 DNA sequence: TGTGCCTGGAGAAATCTGGGGGGGAATGAGCAGTTCTTC. This translates into CAWRNLGGNEQFF.

The rearrangement uses TRBV20-1 and TRBJ2-7; 11 positions match TRBD1. Per germline, CDR1 DFQATT and CDR2 SNEGSKA (reference sequence). The junction had 13 bases not matched to a gene; V was cut back by 0 bases and J by 9 bases. This CDR3 region has 16 residues. CDR3 sequence: CSARDQTGTGGYGQYF. Written as DNA, the CDR3 is TGCAGTGCTAGAGATCAGACCGGGACAGGGGGTTATGGGCAGTACTTC.

This clonotype has just a few counts. The V gene is TRBV9, the J gene TRBJ2-6, with D perhaps TRBD1 or TRBD2 (7 bases each). The CDR3 runs 18 residues. Trimming shortened V by 3 bases and J by 0 bases, and 16 bases separated the two germline ends. Germline-derived CDR1 and CDR2 are SGDLS and YYNGEE. The CDR3 DNA reads as TGTGCCAGCAGCGCCGGGGGGACAGCCCCCTCTGGGGCCAACGTCCTGACTTTC. It yields the protein CASSAGGTAPSGANVLTF.

The chain has TRBV18 and TRBJ1-5; no definite D call. V was pared by 3 bases and J by 8 bases, with 11 bases between. The CDR3 runs 13 residues. The V gene's germline CDR1 is KGHSH and CDR2 LQKENI. The DNA of the CDR3 is TGTGCCAGCTCACCGACACAGTTTGAGCCCCAGCATTTT. Its translation: CASSPTQFEPQHF.

As for this clonotype: A much more abundant neighbour one base away suggests this may be a read error. J is TRBJ2-1 and V is TRBV5-1, with D possibly being TRBD2 (5 bases). The CDR3 is 15 residues long. Germline-derived CDR1 and CDR2 are SGHRS and YFSETQ. The CDR3 here is CTSSLDLVGVGEQFF. CDR3 nucleotide sequence: TGCACCAGCAGCTTGGACTTAGTTGGGGTGGGTGAGCAGTTCTTC.